Listed below are T cell receptor beta chains from one sample, sequenced in a study of T cells in tuberculosis. TCRdb's copy holds only in-frame clones and misses some; the assay was immunoSEQ multiplex PCR. In the table there are more than 70,000 clones, roughly 88% of which are singletons. Sequencing used CD1b-GMM tetramer-negative cells sorted from PBMCs. These TCRs come from an adult woman with latent tuberculosis. Both conserved end residues are part of each CDR3. D genes are given only for firm matches. Rows may omit the clone size; those that give it use once, few, many or a size class.

TRBV7-2	.	TRBD2	TRBJ2-2	CASSLPTSGGPNTGELFF	TGTGCCAGCAGCTTACCTACTAGCGGGGGACCAAACACCGGGGAGCTGTTTTTT
TRBV4-3	.	TRBD1	TRBJ1-1	CASSQEPLPGQGAPDTEAFF	TGCGCCAGCAGCCAAGAGCCCCTCCCGGGACAGGGGGCTCCAGACACTGAAGCTTTCTTT
TRBV5-1	once	.	TRBJ2-3	CASSLDTRTDTQYF	TGCGCCAGCAGCTTGGATACTCGCACAGATACGCAGTATTTT
TRBV5-4	.	TRBD1	TRBJ1-3	CASSLRQGAGNTIYF	TGTGCCAGCAGCTTACGACAGGGAGCCGGAAACACCATATATTTT
TRBV27	.	.	TRBJ1-5	CASGYAGPADF	TGTGCCAGCGGATACGCGGGCCCCGCGGATTTT
TRBV27	.	TRBD2	TRBJ2-3	CASSSPGGYTDTQYF	TGTGCCAGCAGTTCTCCGGGGGGGTATACAGATACGCAGTATTTT
TRBV12-5	.	TRBD1	TRBJ1-2	CASGLVSSWDRANYGYTF	TGTGCTAGTGGTTTGGTATCGTCGTGGGACAGGGCTAACTATGGCTACACCTTC
TRBV7-2	.	TRBD2	TRBJ2-1	CASSLGWAGGYNEQFF	TGTGCCAGCAGCTTAGGTTGGGCGGGGGGCTACAATGAGCAGTTCTTC
TRBV14	.	TRBD2	TRBJ2-4	CASSRRGGAVQNIQYF	TGTGCCAGCAGCCGTCGGGGGGGGGCCGTCCAAAACATTCAGTACTTC
TRBV5-1	once	.	TRBJ1-6	CASSWTGTKYNSPLHF	TGCGCCAGCAGCTGGACCGGGACAAAGTATAATTCACCCCTCCACTTT
TRBV15	.	TRBD2	TRBJ2-1	CATSGGLAVIYNEQFF	TGTGCCACCAGCGGAGGACTAGCTGTGATCTACAATGAGCAGTTCTTC
TRBV4-1	.	.	TRBJ1-1	CASSQAAQGLNTEAFF	TGCGCCAGCAGCCAAGCTGCCCAGGGTCTGAACACTGAAGCTTTCTTT
TRBV4-2	once	.	TRBJ1-4	CASSQLIQGREKLFF	TGTGCCAGCAGCCAGCTTATACAGGGTAGGGAAAAACTGTTTTTT
TRBV19	.	.	TRBJ1-3	CASSMTPGRQISGNTIYF	TGTGCCAGTAGTATGACTCCAGGCCGACAGATCTCTGGAAACACCATATATTTT
TRBV14	.	TRBD2	TRBJ2-1	CASSQDSFGRGDNEQFF	TGTGCCAGCAGCCAAGATAGTTTTGGACGGGGGGACAATGAGCAGTTCTTC
TRBV7-9	.	TRBD2	TRBJ2-1	CASSPLNREGGEQFF	TGTGCCAGCAGCCCACTAAACCGGGAGGGGGGTGAGCAGTTCTTC
TRBV4-2	.	TRBD1	TRBJ1-2	CASSPRQGDYGYTF	TGTGCCAGCAGCCCAAGACAGGGAGACTATGGCTACACCTTC
TRBV30	.	TRBD1	TRBJ2-5	CAWSVWGQGGETQYF	TGTGCCTGGAGTGTATGGGGACAGGGAGGAGAGACCCAGTACTTC
TRBV7-2	.	TRBD2	TRBJ2-7	CASSTSGGAYEQYF	TGTGCCAGCAGCACTAGCGGGGGGGCTTACGAGCAGTACTTC
TRBV4-1	.	TRBD1	TRBJ1-1	CASSQEGTDGTGSMNTEAFF	TGCGCCAGCAGCCAAGAAGGTACTGACGGGACAGGGTCTATGAACACTGAAGCTTTCTTT
TRBV5-6	.	TRBD2	TRBJ2-7	CASRQAGGGPPREQYF	TGTGCCAGCAGACAAGCGGGGGGAGGACCCCCGAGAGAGCAGTACTTC
TRBV10-3	.	TRBD2	TRBJ2-3	CAISDTSGGRADTQYF	TGTGCCATCAGTGACACTAGCGGGGGGAGGGCAGATACGCAGTATTTT
TRBV7-2	.	TRBD1	TRBJ2-1	CASSLGPTGQQFF	TGTGCCAGCAGCTTAGGTCCGACAGGGCAGCAGTTCTTC
TRBV4-1	few	.	TRBJ1-3	CASSQEGVQGLAGNTIYF	TGCGCCAGCAGCCAAGAAGGGGTTCAGGGTTTGGCTGGAAACACCATATATTTT
TRBV11-1	once	TRBD2	TRBJ2-2	CASSPSGVATGELFF	TGTGCCAGCAGCCCTAGCGGGGTGGCCACCGGGGAGCTGTTTTTT
TRBV13	.	TRBD2	TRBJ2-5	CASSLTSGGPQETQYF	TGTGCCAGCAGCTTAACCAGCGGGGGGCCACAAGAGACCCAGTACTTC
TRBV5-6	.	.	TRBJ2-1	CASSFAGNEQFF	TGTGCCAGCAGCTTTGCGGGGAATGAGCAGTTCTTC
TRBV6-1	once	TRBD1	TRBJ2-7	CASSEVGRGQVGIPYEQYF	TGTGCCAGCAGTGAAGTTGGCAGGGGGCAAGTGGGTATCCCCTACGAGCAGTACTTC
TRBV12-5	.	.	TRBJ2-3	CASGFWGGGDTQYF	TGTGCTAGTGGTTTCTGGGGGGGCGGGGATACGCAGTATTTT
TRBV5-1	.	.	TRBJ1-4	CASSLGFGVGEKLFF	TGCGCCAGCAGCTTGGGGTTCGGGGTTGGCGAAAAACTGTTTTTT
TRBV14	.	.	TRBJ2-1	CASSLGVSSYNEQFF	TGTGCCAGCAGCCTCGGGGTGAGCTCCTACAATGAGCAGTTCTTC
TRBV6-1	.	TRBD2	TRBJ2-2	CASSSTSGGFGELFF	TGTGCCAGCAGTTCGACTAGCGGGGGATTCGGGGAGCTGTTTTTT
TRBV2	.	.	TRBJ2-5	CASTGGGVETQYF	TGTGCCAGCACCGGAGGAGGGGTTGAGACCCAGTACTTC
TRBV19	.	.	TRBJ2-7	CASSISSHGAYEQYF	TGTGCCAGTAGTATTTCATCCCATGGAGCATACGAGCAGTACTTC
TRBV7-2	.	.	TRBJ2-5	CASSLGQGNRETQYF	TGTGCCAGCAGCTTAGGCCAGGGGAATAGGGAGACCCAGTACTTC
TRBV4-1	.	.	TRBJ2-5	CASSQVLPETQYF	TGCGCCAGCAGCCAAGTACTCCCGGAGACCCAGTACTTC
TRBV27	.	.	TRBJ1-1	CASSFRGGTEAFF	TGTGCCAGCAGTTTTCGAGGGGGCACTGAAGCTTTCTTT
TRBV30	once	TRBD1	TRBJ1-3	CAWRKTGAGNTIYF	TGTGCCTGGAGAAAGACAGGGGCTGGAAACACCATATATTTT
TRBV5-1	.	TRBD2	TRBJ2-3	CASSLASGLAGGGTDTQYF	TGCGCCAGCAGCTTGGCCTCGGGACTAGCTGGGGGGGGAACAGATACGCAGTATTTT
TRBV11-2	.	.	TRBJ2-2	CASSLAGYGELFF	TGTGCCAGCAGCTTAGCGGGGTACGGGGAGCTGTTTTTT
TRBV4-3	.	TRBD1	TRBJ1-6	CASSQGTGANNSPLHF	TGCGCCAGCAGCCAAGGGACAGGGGCTAATAATTCACCCCTCCACTTT